A selection of T cell receptor beta chains follows, all from one sample in a study of HIV-infected patients and healthy controls. TCRdb reanalysed the 5' RACE reads using MiXCR and keeps one entry per CDR3 protein. The sample lists around 15,000 distinct CDR3 sequences, approximately 7% occurring once. The sequenced material came from blood. Receptors originate from an adult in good health. Each CDR3 is given with its conserved first and last residue. The D gene is left open where the match is weak. Clone size is stated in some rows and not others, as once, few, many or a class when expanded.

size | J | D | V | CDR3 | DNA
many | TRBJ2-6 | NA | TRBV25-1 | CASSDRPGANVLTF | TGTGCCAGCAGCGACAGGCCTGGGGCCAACGTCCTGACTTTC
many | TRBJ2-3 | NA | TRBV5-6 | CASSLGGDTQYF | TGTGCCAGCAGCCTTGGCGGGGATACGCAGTATTTT
many | TRBJ2-7 | NA | TRBV4-3 | CASSQDRGPSEGQYF | TGCGCCAGCAGCCAAGATCGCGGGCCGAGCGAAGGGCAGTACTTC
many | TRBJ1-2 | TRBD1 | TRBV7-9 | CASSFIRQGDYGYTF | TGTGCCAGCAGTTTTATTCGACAGGGTGACTATGGCTACACCTTC
many | TRBJ1-5 | TRBD1 | TRBV12-5 | CASGLVLDRGYQPQHF | TGTGCTAGTGGTTTGGTACTTGACAGGGGGTATCAGCCCCAGCATTTT
medium-sized | TRBJ2-4 | NA | TRBV6-1 | CASSYSEDTKNIQYF | TGTGCCAGCAGTTATAGCGAGGATACCAAAAACATTCAGTACTTC
many | TRBJ1-1 | NA | TRBV30 | CARSTGGANTEAFF | TGTGCCAGGAGCACGGGGGGGGCGAACACTGAAGCTTTCTTT
few | TRBJ2-7 | NA | TRBV12-5 | CASGLEGIYEQYF | TGTGCTAGTGGTTTAGAGGGAATCTACGAGCAGTACTTC
medium-sized | TRBJ2-3 | TRBD1 | TRBV6-2/TRBV6-3 | CASSLDRVADTQYF | TGTGCCAGCAGTCTGGACAGGGTCGCAGATACGCAGTATTTT
many | TRBJ1-2 | TRBD1 | TRBV27 | CASSFGQGDYGYTF | TGTGCCAGCAGTTTCGGACAGGGGGACTATGGCTACACCTTC
many | TRBJ1-1 | NA | TRBV7-9 | CAGVPVPNTEAFF | TGTGCCGGTGTGCCGGTGCCGAACACTGAAGCTTTCTTT
many | TRBJ1-2 | TRBD1 | TRBV5-1 | CASSPRQGAIGYTF | TGCGCCAGCAGCCCCAGACAGGGGGCGATTGGCTACACCTTC
many | TRBJ2-3 | NA | TRBV6-2/TRBV6-3 | CASSLADTQYF | TGTGCCAGCAGTTTGGCGGATACGCAGTATTTT
many | TRBJ2-7 | NA | TRBV12-3/TRBV12-4 | CASSTGPEQYF | TGTGCCAGCAGTACCGGACCCGAGCAGTACTTC
many | TRBJ2-1 | TRBD2 | TRBV19 | CASNSGRGNEQFF | TGTGCCAGTAATAGCGGGAGAGGCAATGAGCAGTTCTTC
many | TRBJ2-5 | TRBD1 | TRBV3-1 | CASSLYRDRGGETQYF | TGTGCCAGCAGCCTTTATAGGGACAGGGGAGGGGAGACCCAGTACTTC
many | TRBJ1-2 | NA | TRBV19 | CASSRPGQDYGYTF | TGTGCCAGTAGCCGCCCCGGACAAGACTATGGCTACACCTTC
many | TRBJ1-1 | TRBD1 | TRBV28 | CASSVTQGAGHTEAFF | TGTGCCAGCAGTGTCACTCAGGGGGCAGGTCACACTGAAGCTTTCTTT
many | TRBJ2-5 | NA | TRBV7-3 | CASSLGGVLETQYF | TGTGCCAGCAGCTTAGGTGGGGTTCTGGAGACCCAGTACTTC
many | TRBJ2-5 | NA | TRBV27 | CASSTLGRQETQYF | TGTGCCAGCAGTACCTTAGGGCGGCAAGAGACCCAGTACTTC
many | TRBJ1-1 | NA | TRBV6-2/TRBV6-3 | CASSRGGGEAFF | TGTGCCAGCAGTCGCGGAGGGGGTGAAGCTTTCTTT
many | TRBJ2-3 | NA | TRBV6-1 | CASSELVTQYF | TGTGCCAGCAGTGAGCTGGTCACGCAGTATTTT
many | TRBJ2-5 | TRBD2 | TRBV2 | CASSEALLETSGSRETQYF | TGTGCCAGCAGTGAAGCGCTTCTTGAGACTAGCGGGAGTAGAGAGACCCAGTACTTC
many | TRBJ2-3 | NA | TRBV30 | CAWSPQFPENTDTQYF | TGTGCCTGGAGTCCCCAGTTCCCGGAGAACACAGATACGCAGTATTTT
NA | TRBJ2-3 | TRBD2 | TRBV10-3 | CAISDNGRTTDTQYF | TGTGCCATCAGTGATAACGGGAGGACGACAGATACGCAGTATTTT
many | TRBJ2-3 | TRBD2 | TRBV27 | CASSSSSGSSTDTQYF | TGTGCCAGCAGTTCCTCTAGCGGGAGTAGTACAGATACGCAGTATTTT
medium-sized | TRBJ2-1 | NA | TRBV27 | CASRISTGSSYNEQFF | TGTGCCAGCAGAATTAGTACAGGGAGCTCCTACAATGAGCAGTTCTTC
many | TRBJ2-7 | NA | TRBV7-2 | CASSPRASSYEQYF | TGTGCCAGCAGCCCCCGGGCCAGCTCCTACGAGCAGTACTTC
many | TRBJ1-2 | NA | TRBV7-6 | CASSFRATGGYTF | TGTGCCAGCAGCTTCAGGGCCACCGGCGGCTACACCTTC
many | TRBJ1-4 | TRBD1 | TRBV7-8 | CASSEGQGAREKLFF | TGTGCCAGCAGCGAGGGACAGGGGGCAAGGGAAAAACTGTTTTTT